Listed here are 8 T cell receptor beta chains from one sample, sequenced in a study of T-cell reconstitution after alpha-beta-depleted transplantation in children. The authors prepared the TCRbeta library with unique molecular identifiers. TCRdb processed the PCR reads anew with MiXCR; each CDR3 protein has one entry. The sample has 300,000 to 400,000 distinct CDR3 sequences, 13% seen once. Sequenced here: PBMCs, sampled from the stem cell graft. The origin of the receptors is a human donor who donated a stem cell graft to a child with Fanconi anemia.

This clonotype was recorded many times. J is TRBJ1-5 and V is TRBV3-1; tentatively, D is TRBD1 (6 bases). CDR1 is LGHDT, CDR2 YNNKEL, per germline (reference sequence). V lost 3 bases and J lost 6, with 12 bases in between. CDR3 size: 14 residues. The DNA of the CDR3 is TGTGCCAGCAGCCATTCGGGGGGCGGTCAGCCCCAGCATTTT. Its translation is CASSHSGGGQPQHF.

The rearrangement joins TRBV15 to TRBJ1-5; 8 bases are a match to TRBD1. The CDR3 is made up of 14 amino acids. Trimming cost V 1 base and J 4 bases; bases outside gene matches: 0. CDR1 is LNHNV, CDR2 YYDKDF, per germline (reference sequence). CDR3 nucleotides: TGTGCCACCAGCAGAGGGACAGGGAATCAGCCCCAGCATTTT. It translates to CATSRGTGNQPQHF. Based on the CDR3 plus reference TRBV15 and TRBJ1-5, the full variable domain is DAMVIQNPRYQVTQFGKPVTLSCSQTLNHNVMYWYQQKSSQAPKLLFHYYDKDFNNEADTPDNFQSRRPNTSFCFLDIRSPGLGDTAMYLCATSRGTGNQPQHFGDGTRLSIL.

The sample holds a few counts of this clonotype. V usage is TRBV3-1 and J usage is TRBJ2-5; D gene uncertain. V was cut by 6 bases and J by 5 bases, with 13 bases left in between. The CDR3 totals 13 residues. CDR1 and CDR2 from the germline V gene are LGHDT and YNNKEL (reference sequence). CDR3 DNA: TGTGCCAGCAGACCAGCCTACATCGAGACCCAGTACTTC. Translated, it gives CASRPAYIETQYF.

Only a few counts were recorded for this clonotype. The chain recombines TRBV29-1 with TRBJ2-5, with a weak D call TRBD1 (5 bases). Looked up from germline, CDR1 is SQVTM and CDR2 is ANQGSEA. The ends were cut back, 5 bases at V and 5 bases at J, with 12 bases in the middle. This CDR3 comprises 12 residues. This CDR3 is CSVIQVGETQYF. In DNA form, the CDR3 reads TGCAGCGTTATACAGGTCGGGGAGACCCAGTACTTC.

This clonotype was seen more than once but under ten times. Written as DNA, the CDR3 is TGTGCCAGCAGCGATCCCGGGACAAAGGCTTTCTTT. Residues: CASSDPGTKAFF. V and J are TRBV12-3 or TRBV12-4 and TRBJ1-1; maybe TRBD1 (6 bases). Trimming left V 6 bases short and J 11 bases short, with 16 bases between. This CDR3 spans 12 amino acids.

This clonotype was seen at least ten times. The chain joins TRBV5-1 to TRBJ1-1, with 8 bases lining up with TRBD1. Trimming cost V 4 bases and J 6 bases; bases outside gene matches: 11. Germline CDR1 is SGHRS and CDR2 is YFSETQ. This CDR3 spans 15 amino acids. The CDR3 DNA follows: TGCGCCAGCAGCATTTCCGGGACAGGCGCCGCTGAAGCTTTCTTT. Protein product: CASSISGTGAAEAFF.

The V and J genes are TRBV29-1 and TRBJ2-1; 7 nucleotides match TRBD1. This CDR3 comprises 13 residues. Germline-derived CDR1 and CDR2 are SQVTM and ANQGSEA. The junction had 8 bases not matched to a gene; V was cut back by 4 bases and J by 8 bases. CDR3 amino acids: CSVGTGAQDEQFF. The CDR3 DNA is TGCAGCGTTGGAACAGGGGCCCAGGATGAGCAGTTCTTC.

This clonotype was picked up a small number of times. The J gene is TRBJ2-3, the V gene TRBV24-1; D remains ambiguous. Germline V gene data show CDR1 as KGHDR and CDR2 as SFDVKD. The CDR3 is made up of 13 amino acids. V was pared by 0 bases and J by 6 bases, with 6 bases between. The CDR3 loop reads CATSDLEGDTQYF. The CDR3 region has the DNA TGTGCCACCAGTGATTTGGAAGGGGATACGCAGTATTTT.